Here is one TCR beta chain with its context. The sample originates from a study of OX40 agonist ivuxolimab in advanced cancers. Whole-study context: Partial responses, seen in three patients, involved one hepatocellular carcinoma and two cutaneous melanomas.

The length of the CDR3 is 21 residues. Using immunoSEQ multiplex PCR, the repertoire was profiled, and TCRdb retains in-frame clones only, with some absent. This sample has tens of thousands of clones, with 85% to 95% found just once. The sequence was collected from an adult with an advanced solid tumor such as melanoma, head and neck, liver or kidney cancer. Source: CD4+ or CD8+ T cells sorted from blood, taken in a trial of the OX40 agonist ivuxolimab. This chain links TRBV21-1 with TRBJ1-2; the table's TRBD1 call for D was not verified on the DNA. TRBV21-1 is a recognized pseudogene. CDR3 in DNA: TGTGCCAGCAGGGGGCGCCAGGGCACACGTTTTGCGGTATCGGCTCTCTATGGCTACACCTTC. It is translated as CASRGRQGTRFAVSALYGYTF.